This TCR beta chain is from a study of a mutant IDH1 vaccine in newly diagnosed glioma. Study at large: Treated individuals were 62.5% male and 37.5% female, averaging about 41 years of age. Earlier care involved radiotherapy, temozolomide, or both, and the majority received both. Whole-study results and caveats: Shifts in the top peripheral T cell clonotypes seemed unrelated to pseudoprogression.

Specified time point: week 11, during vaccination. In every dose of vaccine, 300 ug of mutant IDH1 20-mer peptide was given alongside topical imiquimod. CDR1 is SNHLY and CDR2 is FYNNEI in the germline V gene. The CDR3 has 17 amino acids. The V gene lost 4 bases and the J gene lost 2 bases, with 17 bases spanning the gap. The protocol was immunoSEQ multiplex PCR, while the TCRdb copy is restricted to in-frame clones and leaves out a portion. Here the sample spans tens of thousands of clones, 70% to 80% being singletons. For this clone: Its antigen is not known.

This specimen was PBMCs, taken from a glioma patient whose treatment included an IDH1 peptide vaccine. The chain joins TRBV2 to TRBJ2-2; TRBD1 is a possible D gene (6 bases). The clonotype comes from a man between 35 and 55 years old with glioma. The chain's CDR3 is CASSGWPGHPNTGELFF. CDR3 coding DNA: TGTGCCAGCAGTGGGTGGCCGGGACACCCCAACACCGGGGAGCTGTTTTTT.